The sequence of this TCR beta chain was determined in a study of technical replicates of blood from a handful of donors (dated by TCRdb to about 2017). Details on this clone: The antigen it recognizes is unknown. No base-level quality is on record; no much larger clone is a single base apart.

Libraries were made using the immunoSEQ multiplex PCR assay. TCRdb limited this immuneACCESS table to in-frame rearrangements with V and J called. A share of clones is missing; checked studies link under half to unresolved V genes, and the rest is unexplained. For this sample there are about 97,000 clones; around 96% appear just once. Of the sample, about 0.38% falls within the top ten clones. CDR1 and CDR2 are drawn from the germline V gene (reference sequence): LNHDA, SQIVND. V is cut by 3 bases and J by 3 bases, and the space between the germline ends is 12 bases. Including cysteine and phenylalanine, the CDR3 has 14 amino acids. Just the 42-base CDR3 DNA is kept, in frame starting at base 1.

Sequences were obtained from T cells isolated from PBMCs. The sequence is built from TRBV19 and TRBJ2-7; TRBD1 might be the D gene, on 6 matching bases. The clonotype originates from a human donor in good health. The nucleotide sequence reads TGTGCCAGTAGTATCCCCGGACAGATCTACGAGCAGTACTTC. Its protein is CASSIPGQIYEQYF.